These 31 T cell receptor beta chains were sequenced from one sample in a study of T cells in tuberculosis (dated by TCRdb to the late 2010s). Libraries came from the immunoSEQ multiplex PCR assay. TCRdb obtained this table from immuneACCESS and retained in-frame rearrangements with V and J assigned. These tables miss some clones; where compared with another copy, unresolved V genes account for less than half of the shortfall, and the remainder is unexplained. Here the sample has about 33,000 clones; 92% occur a single time. The top ten constitute around 7% of the sample. The label giving this sample's time point can be read as: new active TB diagnosis, blood taken before or within 7 days of starting treatment. The material was PBMCs, obtained at tuberculosis diagnosis. The origin of the receptors is an adult with tuberculosis. Some clones in this sample may be carry-over from other donors' samples.

The rearrangement uses TRBV5-1 and TRBJ2-1, with D possibly TRBD1 on 6 matching bases. The CDR3 totals 13 residues. The V gene lost 5 bases and the J gene lost 5 bases, with 11 bases spanning the gap. Germline assignment: CDR1 SGHRS and CDR2 YFSETQ. The CDR3 region is CASRDRPDNEQFF. The DNA for the CDR3 is TGCGCCAGCAGGGACAGACCCGACAATGAGCAGTTCTTC.

V gene TRBV10-3 combines with J gene TRBJ2-1; 10 nucleotides agree with TRBD2. This CDR3 is built from 13 residues. Looked up from germline, CDR1 is ENHRY and CDR2 is SYGVKD. V lost 7 bases to trimming and J lost 8 bases; unmatched junction nucleotides: 5. The CDR3 protein is CAINPSGGYEQFF. The CDR3 nucleotides read TGTGCCATCAATCCTAGCGGGGGCTATGAGCAGTTCTTC.

The chain combines TRBV6-5 with TRBJ1-4; perhaps TRBD1 as D (5 bases). The V and J ends lost 6 bases and 8 bases respectively, with 16 bases between them. The CDR3 consists of 14 residues. The germline CDR1 and CDR2 sequences are MNHEY and SVGAGI. The CDR3 sequence is CASSQSGYGEKLFF. CDR3 nucleotides: TGTGCCAGCAGCCAATCAGGGTACGGGGAAAAACTGTTTTTT.

This chain joins TRBV10-3 and TRBJ2-1, with D tentatively TRBD2 (5 bases). This CDR3 region has 12 residues. The V end lost 6 bases, the J end lost 5 bases, and 8 bases lay between the germline ends. Germline V gives CDR1 ENHRY, CDR2 SYGVKD. In nucleotides, the CDR3 is TGTGCCATCAGCGAACTAGACAATGAGCAGTTCTTC. This sequence encodes CAISELDNEQFF.

The chain employs TRBV6-1 and TRBJ1-6, with D tentatively TRBD1 (5 bases). CDR3 length: 13 residues. The V gene's germline CDR1 is MNHNS and CDR2 SASEGT. Trimming removed 1 base from V and 9 bases from J, with 7 bases in between. The CDR3 sequence: CASSEVGVSPLHF. In DNA, the CDR3 is TGTGCCAGCAGTGAAGTAGGGGTTTCACCCCTCCACTTT.

The chain uses TRBV2 and TRBJ1-6; D is uncertain. In germline, CDR1 is SNHLY, CDR2 FYNNEI. The CDR3 has 17 amino acids. V was pared by 4 bases and J by 0 bases, with 13 bases between. CDR3 bases: TGTGCCAGCAGTGGGGCTACAGTCAGCTCCTATAATTCACCCCTCCACTTT. Translating it yields CASSGATVSSYNSPLHF. The full variable domain, rest sourced from reference TRBV2 and TRBJ1-6, is EPEVTQTPSHQVTQMGQEVILRCVPISNHLYFYWYRQILGQKVEFLVSFYNNEISEKSEIFDDQFSVERPDGSNFTLKIRSTKLEDSAMYFCASSGATVSSYNSPLHFGNGTRLTVT.

The J gene is TRBJ1-2, the V gene TRBV2; TRBD1 is a possible D gene (5 bases). The CDR3 is made up of 14 amino acids. The ends were cut back, 8 bases at V and 2 bases at J, with 15 bases in the middle. CDR1 and CDR2 (germline): SNHLY, FYNNEI. CDR3 region: CASFQGRANYGYTF. CDR3 in DNA: TGTGCCAGCTTCCAGGGCAGGGCGAACTATGGCTACACCTTC.

The rearrangement joins TRBV19 to TRBJ2-7, with D possibly matching TRBD1 (6 bases). The CDR3 is made up of 13 amino acids. Germline CDR1 reads LNHDA; CDR2 reads SQIVND (reference sequence). Trimming shortened V by 3 bases and J by 4 bases, and 10 bases separated the two germline ends. The CDR3 here is CASSILGGYEQYF. CDR3 nucleotide sequence: TGTGCCAGTAGTATCTTAGGGGGTTACGAGCAGTACTTC.

V is TRBV19 and J is TRBJ2-3, with unresolved D. V dropped 1 base and J dropped 6 bases, with 11 bases sitting between them. The CDR3 sequence is 14 residues long. Germline V gene lookup returns CDR1 LNHDA and CDR2 SQIVND (reference sequence). The CDR3 nucleotides are TGTGCCAGTAGTATAGGAGGTCCCCCGGATACGCAGTATTTT. Its protein product is CASSIGGPPDTQYF.

The chain employs TRBV27 and TRBJ1-4, with TRBD1 identical over 7 bases. In germline, CDR1 is MNHEY, CDR2 SMNVEV (reference sequence). This CDR3 spans 15 amino acids. The V segment lost 4 bases and the J segment 8 bases; nucleotides outside the gene matches: 10. DNA for the CDR3: TGTGCCAGCAGTTCACTAAAAGGACAGGAGGAAAAACTGTTTTTT. This sequence encodes CASSSLKGQEEKLFF.

The rearrangement uses TRBV7-3 and TRBJ2-3; TRBD2 aligns across 9 bases. After removal of 0 bases from V and 2 bases from J, the junction contained 9 bases not matched to a gene. CDR3 size: 18 residues. Germline CDR1 reads SGHTA; CDR2 reads FQGTGA. The DNA for the CDR3 is TGTGCCAGCAGCTTAACCTCACGAGCGGGGGGAGTCACAGATACGCAGTATTTT. This translates into CASSLTSRAGGVTDTQYF. The whole variable domain, filled in from reference TRBV7-3 and TRBJ2-3, reads GAGVSQTPSNKVTEKGKYVELRCDPISGHTALYWYRQSLGQGPEFLIYFQGTGAADDSGLPNDRFFAVRPEGSVSTLKIQRTERGDSAVYLCASSLTSRAGGVTDTQYFGPGTRLTVL.

The chain links TRBV4-2 to TRBJ2-1; 10 bases fit TRBD2. Germline V gene lookup returns CDR1 LGHNA and CDR2 YNFKEQ. The junction had 3 bases not matched to a gene; V was cut back by 0 bases and J by 4 bases. The CDR3 loop spans 16 amino acids. The CDR3 spells CASSQESGGAYNEQFF. CDR3 sequence (DNA): TGTGCCAGCAGCCAAGAAAGCGGGGGGGCTTACAATGAGCAGTTCTTC.

CDR3: CASSHSGASSYEQYF. The CDR3 region has the DNA TGTGCCAGCAGCCATAGCGGGGCGAGCTCCTACGAGCAGTACTTC. The chain carries TRBV7-2 and TRBJ2-7; TRBD2 matches at 8 bases. The CDR3 contains 15 residues. With V trimmed by 5 bases and J by 0 bases, 6 bases remained unmatched. Germline V gene data show CDR1 as SGHTA and CDR2 as FQGNSA. The full variable domain, completed using reference TRBV7-2 and TRBJ2-7, is GAGVSQSPSNKVTEKGKDVELRCDPISGHTALYWYRQSLGQGLEFLIYFQGNSAPDKSGLPSDRFSAERTGGSVSTLTIQRTQQEDSAVYLCASSHSGASSYEQYFGPGTRLTVT.

The sample holds one count of this clone. This rearrangement joins TRBV25-1 to TRBJ1-1; possible D gene TRBD1, 6 bases. The ends were cut back, 6 bases at V and 0 bases at J, with 11 bases in the middle. The CDR3 is made up of 14 amino acids. Germline CDR1 MGHDK, CDR2 SYGVNS. The CDR3 DNA reads TGTGCCAGCAGACCGACAGGAATGAACACTGAAGCTTTCTTT. Protein sequence: CASRPTGMNTEAFF. The whole variable domain, remainder taken from reference TRBV25-1 and TRBJ1-1, is EADIYQTPRYLVIGTGKKITLECSQTMGHDKMYWYQQDPGMELHLIHYSYGVNSTEKGDLSSESTVSRIRTEHFPLTLESARPSHTSQYLCASRPTGMNTEAFFGQGTRLTVV.

The chain combines TRBV6-5 with TRBJ2-7; no definite D call. This CDR3 comprises 13 residues. CDR1 is MNHEY, CDR2 SVGAGI, per germline. Trimming stripped 6 bases from V and 7 bases from J, with 16 bases between. The CDR3 DNA reads TGTGCCAGCAGCCGAGACAATCTTAGAGAGCAGTACTTC. It yields the protein CASSRDNLREQYF.

The rearrangement joins TRBV5-1 to TRBJ1-2; tentatively, D is TRBD1 (6 bases). The CDR3 consists of 19 residues. V gave up 0 bases and J gave up 3 bases, with 24 bases separating them. Per germline, CDR1 SGHRS and CDR2 YFSETQ. This CDR3 reads CASSLDSLGQRKTHYGYTF. The CDR3 nucleotides are TGCGCCAGCAGCTTGGATTCCCTCGGACAGCGAAAGACCCACTATGGCTACACCTTC. The complete variable domain, with remaining parts taken from reference TRBV5-1 and TRBJ1-2, reads KAGVTQTPRYLIKTRGQQVTLSCSPISGHRSVSWYQQTPGQGLQFLFEYFSETQRNKGNFPGRFSGRQFSNSRSEMNVSTLELGDSALYLCASSLDSLGQRKTHYGYTFGSGTRLTVV.

The chain combines TRBV7-6 with TRBJ2-1, with D possibly TRBD1 on 5 matching bases. Trimming pared 0 bases from V and 9 bases from J, leaving 12 bases between. Germline CDR1 and CDR2: SGHVS and FNYEAQ. This CDR3 region has 14 residues. The CDR3 nucleotides read TGTGCCAGCAGCTTAGCGCCAGGGTACGGTGAGCAGTTCTTC. Translation: CASSLAPGYGEQFF.

The chain recombines TRBV10-2 with TRBJ1-1; possible D gene TRBD1, 6 bases. Trimming took off 3 bases at V and 4 bases at J, with 9 bases between the two ends. Germline lookup yields CDR1 WSHSY and CDR2 SAAADI. This CDR3 has 13 amino acids. In DNA, the CDR3 is TGCGCCAGCAGTGACAGGGGTAGCACTGAAGCTTTCTTT. This encodes CASSDRGSTEAFF.

V is TRBV4-2 and J is TRBJ2-3; 8 bases line up with TRBD2. The CDR3 covers 16 residues. CDR1 is LGHNA and CDR2 is YNFKEQ in the germline V gene. The trim removed 4 bases at V and 2 bases at J, leaving 8 bases unmatched. This CDR3 reads CASSRQGRGATDTQYF. CDR3 DNA sequence: TGTGCCAGCAGCCGGCAGGGGCGGGGGGCCACAGATACGCAGTATTTT.

The V call is TRBV7-9, the J call TRBJ1-2; possibly TRBD1 for D (6 bases). V shed 5 bases and J shed 8 bases, with 15 bases lying between them. Germline V gives CDR1 SEHNR, CDR2 FQNEAQ (reference sequence). This CDR3 is 13 amino acids long. In nucleotides, the CDR3 is TGTGCCAGCAGCCCTGGGACATGGGTGGGCTACACCTTC. Its translation: CASSPGTWVGYTF. The full variable domain, rest sourced from reference TRBV7-9 and TRBJ1-2, is DTGVSQNPRHKITKRGQNVTFRCDPISEHNRLYWYRQTLGQGPEFLTYFQNEAQLEKSRLLSDRFSAERPKGSFSTLEIQRTEQGDSAMYLCASSPGTWVGYTFGSGTRLTVV.

The chain combines TRBV11-2 with TRBJ2-2; 8 positions agree with TRBD1. This CDR3 comprises 17 residues. Unmatched junction bases numbered 9, after V lost 5 bases and J lost 1 base. Germline-derived CDR1 and CDR2 are SGHAT and FQNNGV. CDR3 DNA: TGTGCCAGCAGCCTCTTCCCGGGACAGGTGAACACCGGGGAGCTGTTTTTT. It translates to CASSLFPGQVNTGELFF.

This clone occurred once. This chain uses TRBV6-6 with TRBJ2-7; 7 bases are a match to TRBD1. In germline, CDR1 is MNHNY, CDR2 SVGAGI (reference sequence). Trimming cost V 6 bases and J 1 base; bases outside gene matches: 3. The CDR3 extends over 13 amino acids. CDR3 nucleotides: TGTGCCAGCAGCACGGGACAGTCCTACGAGCAGTACTTC. Residues: CASSTGQSYEQYF.

The V and J genes are TRBV6-5 and TRBJ2-1; 9 nucleotides line up with TRBD1. Trimming at V came to 7 bases and at J to 7 bases, leaving 11 bases not matched to a gene. This CDR3 region has 15 residues. CDR1 is MNHEY and CDR2 is SVGAGI in the germline V gene. The CDR3 DNA reads as TGTGCCAGCACCCCGGCACAGGGGGCAGGTAATGAGCAGTTCTTC. This sequence encodes CASTPAQGAGNEQFF.

Of note for this clone: This same CDR3 is encoded by further DNA sequences in the sample. The chain carries TRBV7-6 and TRBJ2-3, with TRBD2 matching 11 bases. The trim removed 5 bases at V and 3 bases at J, leaving 7 bases unmatched. CDR3 length: 16 amino acids. Germline-derived CDR1 and CDR2 are SGHVS and FNYEAQ. The CDR3 protein is CASSPLAGGGTDTQYF. The CDR3 DNA is TGTGCCAGCAGCCCGCTAGCGGGGGGCGGAACAGATACGCAGTATTTT.

The chain couples TRBV2 to TRBJ1-2; D gene ambiguous. V dropped 7 bases and J dropped 0 bases, with 9 bases sitting between them. CDR1 is SNHLY, CDR2 FYNNEI, per germline. The CDR3 is 13 amino acids. The CDR3, as DNA: TGTGCCAGCACAGTTCGAACTAACTATGGCTACACCTTC. Its translation: CASTVRTNYGYTF.

As concerns this clone: At the DNA level, this CDR3 is encoded by other sequences in the same sample as well. The chain uses TRBV19 and TRBJ1-2; a weak D match, TRBD1 (6 bases). Trimming cost V 3 bases and J 4 bases, with 12 bases left between them. CDR1 LNHDA and CDR2 SQIVND come from the germline V gene (reference sequence). CDR3 size: 14 residues. This CDR3 is CASSIPGGRYGYTF. The CDR3, as DNA: TGTGCCAGTAGTATTCCTGGGGGCCGCTATGGCTACACCTTC.

This sequence joins TRBV10-3 and TRBJ2-1, with 12 nucleotides matching TRBD1. This CDR3 is built from 15 residues. J gave up 8 bases and V 10 bases, and 12 bases lay outside the gene matches. Germline V CDR1 and CDR2: ENHRY, SYGVKD. The CDR3 DNA is TGTGCCAACAAGGCCGGGACAGGGGGCGCGGATGAGCAGTTCTTC. Its protein product is CANKAGTGGADEQFF.

The chain couples TRBV5-8 to TRBJ2-1; 11 bases map to TRBD2. The CDR3 spans 19 residues. Germline-derived CDR1 and CDR2 are SGHTS and YDEGEE. The J segment lost 2 bases and the V segment lost 0 bases, leaving 10 bases of the junction unmatched. The CDR3 protein is CASSLEPSGGSKAYNEQFF. The CDR3 nucleotides are TGTGCCAGCAGCTTGGAGCCTAGCGGGGGGTCAAAGGCCTACAATGAGCAGTTCTTC.

The V gene is TRBV14, the J gene TRBJ2-3; maybe TRBD1 (6 bases). Deletions cut 6 bases from V and 0 bases from J, with 16 bases between. The V gene's germline CDR1 is SGHDN and CDR2 FVKESK. The CDR3 runs 16 residues. This CDR3 is CASSAQQGFSTDTQYF. The DNA for the CDR3 is TGTGCCAGCAGTGCACAACAGGGATTTAGCACAGATACGCAGTATTTT.

This chain joins TRBV19 and TRBJ2-1; 13 bases line up with TRBD2. This CDR3 spans 18 amino acids. The V segment lost 4 bases and the J segment 5 bases; nucleotides outside the gene matches: 11. CDR1 is LNHDA, CDR2 SQIVND, per germline (reference sequence). The DNA of the CDR3 is TGTGCCAGTAGTACCTATACACTAGCGGGGGGGCCCCACAATGAGCAGTTCTTC. This encodes CASSTYTLAGGPHNEQFF.

J is TRBJ1-2 and V is TRBV5-8; D is uncertain. V was shortened by 1 base and J by 4 bases, with 14 bases between the two germline ends. Germline V lookup: CDR1 SGHTS, CDR2 YDEGEE. This CDR3 contains 15 residues. Here the CDR3 DNA reads TGTGCCAGCAGCTTGCAACAGCCTTCAATCTATGGCTACACCTTC. The encoded protein is CASSLQQPSIYGYTF.